This T cell receptor beta chain was retrieved from a study of cytotoxic CD8 clonotypes in ibrutinib-treated CLL (dated by TCRdb to the early 2020s). As for the study more broadly: The cohort included about 15 treatment-naive and under 13 relapsed/refractory patients; around 18 were IGHV unmutated. Responses were partial in some 24 patients and complete in 2; after median about 5.5 years follow-up, roughly 14 stayed in remission and about twelve progressed. Response samples were obtained after a median of about 13 months of treatment, with a range of roughly 6 to 36 months. On average, each sample yielded 255,043 productive templates and under 95,000 productive rearrangements. Longitudinal samples were obtainable from 26 of the 86 participants in the trial. Cryopreserved peripheral blood mononuclear cells were collected before treatment, at response, and at either disease progression or sustained remission. Every remission and progressive disease sample was obtained while ibrutinib was still being received by the patients.

CDR3 length: 14 amino acids, cysteine to phenylalanine. Just the 42-base CDR3 DNA is kept, in frame starting at base 1. CDR1 and CDR2 are drawn from the germline V gene (reference sequence): SEHNR, FQNEAQ. The junction shows trimming of 5 bases on V and 4 bases on J, plus 15 bases between the germline ends. Each clonotype received, on average, approximately 9.9x coverage in deep resolution sequencing performed on a MiSeq, where the target depth lay between 1 in 1 million and 1 in 200,000 T cells. The immunoSEQ hsTCRB Kit was used to generate the TCR beta libraries. As for how the authors treated the data: The data were analyzed with ImmunoSEQ Analyzer and ImmunoSEQ Data Assistant, and V, D and J gene assignments followed IMGT definitions. Clonality, which ranges from 0 to 1, was calculated by subtracting the normalized Shannon entropy of productive rearrangement frequencies from one. Public clonotype analysis was restricted to overrepresented clonotypes comprising at least 0.05% of each patient's repertoire. Roughly 12 age-matched healthy donor repertoires from immuneACCESS were used as controls for clonality. TCRdb took over this immuneACCESS table, retaining in-frame rearrangements with V and J assigned. Such tables are incomplete; in checked studies, under half of the missing clones stem from an unresolved V gene, and the remainder is unexplained. The DNA was the basis for D and trimming; V, J and clone size are from that table. For this sample the table gives about 140,000 clones, of which over 75% were detected only once. The top ten clones comprise roughly 7.2% of the sample.

For TCR beta library preparation, about 2 micrograms of genomic DNA were isolated from cryopreserved PBMCs. Longitudinal blood samples from CLL patients on ibrutinib monotherapy were analyzed using high-throughput TCR beta sequencing. The patients were enrolled in a single-center, open-label phase 2 trial of ibrutinib monotherapy. Study-wide conclusions, independent of this receptor: Sampling times were not matched between sustained-remission and progressing patients, and lymph node repertoires were not studied. An increase in clonality was observed at ibrutinib response, with clonality remaining stable during sustained remission and falling back toward baseline at progression. Baseline clonality was found to be higher than that of age-matched healthy donors and was strongly correlated with circulating CD8+ T-cell counts. Public clonotypes were found to be uncommon and were observed to contract or remain stable during treatment; the increase in clonality was shown to reflect expansion of private clonotypes at ibrutinib response.

With regard to this clone: Its specific antigen is unknown. No base qualities exist here, and no much larger clone lies one base off it.

The rearrangement combines TRBV7-9 with TRBJ2-7; 7 matching bases give a weak D call of TRBD1. Material: PBMCs, obtained after 36 months of ibrutinib treatment. This receptor was identified in a human donor with chronic lymphocytic leukemia. The CDR3 loop reads CASSPQGGRYEQYF. Read as DNA, the sequence is TGTGCCAGCAGCCCTCAGGGGGGAAGGTACGAGCAGTACTTC.